Here is one TCR beta chain with its context. What antigen it recognizes has not been identified. Base qualities were left out, and no much larger clone turns up one base away. All donors were healthy Caucasians. Three pairs of female monozygotic twins, all aged roughly 18 to 29 years, made up the twin cohort. Peripheral blood mononuclear cells were used as the source from which RNA for TCR libraries was isolated. Including the terminal cysteine and phenylalanine, the CDR3 comprises 16 residues. The CDR3 DNA has 48 bases and is translated from base 1. Via the germline V gene, CDR1 is LGHNA and CDR2 YNFKEQ. Compared with germline, V lacks 4 bases and J lacks 9 bases; bases without a gene match: 15. These data come from a study of identical twins (dated by TCRdb to about 2016). In the study overall: TCR alpha and beta repertoires from monozygotic twins, unrelated adults of various ages and cord blood were deep-sequenced to test whether fetal clonotypes persist. To rule out contamination, replicate twin experiments were performed at different times with different library preparation protocols.

Overall results and qualifications from the work: The excess sharing between twins in beta out-of-frame sequences was weaker because fewer shared sequences reduced the signal-to-noise ratio. Compared with coincidental sharing between unrelated individuals, an excess of low generation-probability sequences was observed among out-of-frame TCR alpha sequences shared between twins. Fewer insertions were carried by abundant cord blood beta clonotypes; a weaker similar trend was observed in young adult naive repertoires, while no such trend was observed in memory repertoires. Because the same donors could not be followed over many years, conclusions were based on cross-sectional statistical analysis. Invariant T cells such as MAIT and iNKT could partly confound zero-insertion analyses, though diverse VJ usage argued against this for most clonotypes. Recombination models systematically underestimated out-of-frame TCR alpha sharing in monozygotic twins but agreed with sharing between unrelated individuals.

Libraries were prepared through 5' RACE. The listed sequencing device is Illumina HiSeq 2000. A universal primer binding site was added through template switching, and the final cDNA carried a unique molecular identifier so that TCR cDNA molecules could be counted accurately. Specific primers in the conserved constant-segment region were used to synthesize first-strand cDNA for TCR alpha and beta chains. Each cDNA library was double barcoded, with a SMART-Mk sample barcode plus Illumina barcodes, to control for contamination. TruSeq adapter sequences, together with Illumina sample barcodes, were added in two successive PCR steps. The TCR alpha and beta cDNA libraries were sequenced on the Illumina HiSeq platform using custom primers. Under the source paper's analysis protocol: MiGEC processed the raw reads to extract unique molecular identifiers, while MiXCR was used to determine the CDR3 positions. Recombination models were inferred per individual with the repgenHMM and IGoR tools using an EM algorithm. The analysis of shared clonotypes was done with the tcR package in R, with sharing normalized by the product of cloneset sizes. To study raw recombination without the effects of thymic and clonal selection, out-of-frame nonproductive sequences were analyzed. TCRdb trimmed public reads at Q25 via fastp, called clones via MiXCR and kept in-frame beta chains. Records with the same CDR3 protein are collapsed into one entry carrying the most frequent genes and DNA. The V and J calls reflect TCRdb's pipeline rather than the authors' work. A total of more than 600,000 distinct CDR3 sequences appear in this sample, over 15% of them only once. The ten largest clones take up around 13% of the sample.

These data also formed part of another study, on T cells expressing NK-cell markers. From the second report: Eight or nine donors provided sorted CD3+CD56+NKG2C+, CD3+CD56+NKG2C- and CD3+CD56-NKG2C+ T-cell subsets, whose TCR beta-chain repertoires were profiled. Of the eight sequenced donors, seven were found to be HCMV-seropositive and one was found to be HCMV-seronegative. In several experiments an anti-gammadeltaTCR antibody was added to restrict sorting to alphabetaTCR-expressing T cells. In six donors, the dominant CD3+CD56+NKG2C+ clonotypes ranked among the top 10 CD8+ clonotypes, making up 1.0-7.0% of CD8+ T cells. Those dominant clonotypes were again the most abundant among CD3+CD56-NKG2C+ cells in a handful of donors, at about 25-60.1%. Whether the expanded NKG2C-expressing T cell clones were specific for HCMV antigens remained unclear. All eight donors whose samples were sequenced were randomly selected healthy volunteers, three of them men and five women. HCMV serostatus was determined by detecting HCMV-specific IgG in serum with a commercial ELISA kit. For about 6 donors, unsorted PBMC were also used to sequence bulk peripheral blood T-cell repertoires. MIGEC handled demultiplexing of the reads and grouping by UMI, while MiTCR was used to assemble and quantify clonotypes. To exclude erroneous sequences, any TCR cDNA sequence not supported by at least two reads was discarded. Downstream repertoire analysis used the tcR package, and clonotypes were matched across fractions by CDR3 nucleotide sequence plus V segment. VDJmatch was used to annotate antigen specificity against VDJdb, with one amino acid substitution in CDR3 allowed.

This TCR was sampled from a woman between 18 and 29 years old in good health. The chain is encoded by TRBV4-2 joined to TRBJ2-1; 7 nucleotides in the junction match TRBD2. Sequenced input: PBMCs. The CDR3 corresponds to CASSRSPGEGLGEQFF. DNA sequence: TGTGCCAGCAGCCGCTCCCCCGGGGAGGGGCTGGGTGAGCAGTTCTTC.